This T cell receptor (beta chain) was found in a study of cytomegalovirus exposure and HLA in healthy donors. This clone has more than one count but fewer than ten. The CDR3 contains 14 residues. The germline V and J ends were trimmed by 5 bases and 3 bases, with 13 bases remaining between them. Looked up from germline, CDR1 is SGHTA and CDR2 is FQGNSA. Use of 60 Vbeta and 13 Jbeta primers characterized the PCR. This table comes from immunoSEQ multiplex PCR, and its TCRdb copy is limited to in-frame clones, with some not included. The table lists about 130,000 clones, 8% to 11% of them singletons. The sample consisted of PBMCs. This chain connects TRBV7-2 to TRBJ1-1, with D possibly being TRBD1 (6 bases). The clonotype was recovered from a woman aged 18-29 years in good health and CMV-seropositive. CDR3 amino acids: CASSLLDRYTEAFF. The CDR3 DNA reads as TGTGCCAGCAGCCTTCTTGACAGGTACACTGAAGCTTTCTTT.